A single sample gave rise to the 16 T cell receptor beta chains below, sequenced in a study of blood T cell repertoires in COVID-19. Only in-frame clones appear in the TCRdb table, and some are missing; sequencing was by immunoSEQ multiplex PCR. The sample includes a few hundred thousand clones, 90% seen only once; the top ten take roughly 2.2%. The sample was peripheral blood. The receptors stem from a woman in her fifties or sixties with COVID-19, enrolled during active disease.

The J gene is TRBJ2-7, the V gene TRBV15; 7 positions match TRBD1. The CDR3 consists of 15 residues. J was trimmed by 2 bases and V by 0 bases; bases with no gene match: 4. Looked up from germline, CDR1 is LNHNV and CDR2 is YYDKDF (reference sequence). The CDR3: CATSREDRTPYEQYF. CDR3 DNA sequence: TGTGCCACCAGCAGAGAGGACAGGACCCCCTACGAGCAGTACTTC.

The rearrangement links TRBV4-1 to TRBJ2-2, with 10 nucleotides matching TRBD2. This CDR3 has 20 amino acids. Per germline, CDR1 MGHRA and CDR2 YSYEKL. V lost 1 base and J lost 3; bases outside the gene matches: 14. CDR3: CASSQGKLAGGPKDTGELFF. The CDR3 DNA follows: TGCGCCAGCAGCCAAGGGAAATTAGCGGGGGGCCCTAAGGACACCGGGGAGCTGTTTTTT.

The V gene is TRBV20-1, the J gene TRBJ1-1; no reliable D call. Trimming stripped 3 bases from V and 9 bases from J, with 8 bases between. Germline V CDR1 and CDR2: DFQATT, SNEGSKA (reference sequence). This CDR3 spans 10 amino acids. The CDR3 reads CSASGEKAFF. The CDR3 DNA reads as TGCAGTGCTAGTGGAGAAAAAGCTTTCTTT.

This clone has just one count. The chain is built from TRBV25-1 and TRBJ2-2, with 8 bases aligning to TRBD1. The CDR3 has 14 residues. With 3 bases clipped from V and 7 bases from J, the junction kept 4 bases outside the gene matches. Germline CDR1 reads MGHDK; CDR2 reads SYGVNS. The DNA for the CDR3 is TGTGCCAGCAGTGATCTCGGACAGGGCGGGGAGCTGTTTTTT. Translating gives CASSDLGQGGELFF.

The gene calls are TRBV5-1 and TRBJ2-2; 11 nucleotides line up with TRBD1. The ends lost 4 bases at V and 8 bases at J; junction bases unmatched: 13. Germline V gives CDR1 SGHRS, CDR2 YFSETQ. The CDR3 contains 17 residues. Here the CDR3 reads CASSVGQGAAGSGELFF. CDR3 DNA sequence: TGCGCCAGCAGCGTCGGACAGGGGGCTGCAGGATCTGGGGAGCTGTTTTTT.

The chain's CDR3 is CASGDRGSNQPQHF. The DNA of the CDR3 is TGTGCCAGTGGTGACAGGGGTTCGAATCAGCCCCAGCATTTT. The chain recombines TRBV27 with TRBJ1-5; 8 bases are shared with TRBD1. From germline, CDR1 is MNHEY and CDR2 SMNVEV (reference sequence). V lost 9 bases, J lost 4 bases, and 8 bases stayed unmatched. The CDR3 covers 14 residues.

The gene calls are TRBV29-1 and TRBJ1-1, with D possibly being TRBD1 (5 bases). The ends were cut back, 0 bases at V and 4 bases at J, with 6 bases in the middle. CDR1 and CDR2 from the germline V gene are SQVTM and ANQGSEA. There are 12 residues in the CDR3. CDR3 coding DNA: TGCAGCGTTGAAGAACAGGTCACTGAAGCTTTCTTT. Amino acid sequence: CSVEEQVTEAFF.

V and J are TRBV4-2 and TRBJ1-1; D not certain. V was cut by 0 bases and J by 6 bases, with 8 bases left in between. The length of the CDR3 is 13 residues. Germline V gives CDR1 LGHNA, CDR2 YNFKEQ. CDR3 amino acids: CASSQDTPAEAFF. Here the CDR3 DNA reads TGTGCCAGCAGCCAAGATACTCCCGCTGAAGCTTTCTTT.

This rearrangement joins TRBV7-9 to TRBJ1-2; 9 positions agree with TRBD1. Germline lookup yields CDR1 SEHNR and CDR2 FQNEAQ (reference sequence). CDR3 length equals 15 residues. Germline trimming cut 5 bases from V and 2 bases from J; bases unmatched to any gene: 6. CDR3 loop: CASSRGDRVNYGYTF. The CDR3 bases are TGTGCCAGCAGCAGAGGGGACAGGGTCAACTATGGCTACACCTTC.

This chain links TRBV6-2 or TRBV6-3 with TRBJ2-7, with TRBD2 matching over 11 bases. This CDR3 is built from 15 residues. V shed 4 bases, J shed 2 bases, and the junction held 4 bases outside the gene matches. Germline V gene lookup returns CDR1 MNHEY and CDR2 SVGEGT. The CDR3 region is CASSWTSGHPYEQYF. The CDR3 DNA reads as TGTGCCAGCAGTTGGACTAGCGGGCATCCCTACGAGCAGTACTTC.

The chain joins TRBV7-2 to TRBJ1-2, with D unclear. V was pared by 5 bases and J by 5 bases, with 9 bases between. Germline V gene data show CDR1 as SGHTA and CDR2 as FQGNSA. There are 12 residues in the CDR3. The CDR3 loop is CASSGHGYGYTF. The CDR3 DNA sequence: TGTGCCAGCAGCGGGCACGGTTATGGCTACACCTTC.

V and J are TRBV9 and TRBJ1-3, with D unresolved. The CDR3 contains 15 residues. Germline V gene data show CDR1 as SGDLS and CDR2 as YYNGEE. The V and J ends lost 3 bases and 0 bases respectively, with 10 bases between them. CDR3 in amino acids: CASSGRLTSGNTIYF. In DNA form, the CDR3 reads TGTGCCAGCAGCGGCAGACTGACCTCTGGAAACACCATATATTTT.

The CDR3 here is CASRFTGDNQPQHF. The CDR3 DNA reads as TGTGCCAGCAGATTTACGGGAGACAATCAGCCCCAGCATTTT. V is TRBV27 and J is TRBJ1-5; D gene uncertain. Germline lookup yields CDR1 MNHEY and CDR2 SMNVEV (reference sequence). This CDR3 comprises 14 residues. Trimming removed 6 bases from V and 3 bases from J, with 12 bases in between.

This chain uses TRBV7-6 with TRBJ2-1, with D maybe TRBD2 (5 bases). Germline V gene data show CDR1 as SGHVS and CDR2 as FNYEAQ. The CDR3 is made up of 14 amino acids. With 3 bases removed from V and 4 bases from J, the gap between germline ends came to 10 bases. The CDR3 here is CASSLPTRYNEQFF. The CDR3 DNA is TGTGCCAGCAGCTTGCCCACTAGGTACAATGAGCAGTTCTTC.

This chain uses TRBV28 with TRBJ1-2, with TRBD1 matching over 9 bases. Germline CDR1 and CDR2: MDHEN and SYDVKM. The V gene end was trimmed by 3 bases and the J gene end by 2 bases; junction bases not matched to a gene: 22. The CDR3 totals 21 residues. CDR3 region: CASSFGTGSWLRESKNYGYTF. As DNA, the CDR3 is TGTGCCAGCAGTTTCGGGACAGGGTCGTGGCTCCGCGAGTCAAAAAACTATGGCTACACCTTC.

This clone was recorded only once. J is TRBJ2-2 and V is TRBV5-1, with 8 bases identical to TRBD1. Trimming took 1 base from V and 3 from J; bases not matched to a gene: 2. This CDR3 is built from 15 residues. Germline CDR1 is SGHRS and CDR2 is YFSETQ. For the CDR3, the DNA is TGCGCCAGCAGCTTGCTACAGGGGGACACCGGGGAGCTGTTTTTT. This translates into CASSLLQGDTGELFF.